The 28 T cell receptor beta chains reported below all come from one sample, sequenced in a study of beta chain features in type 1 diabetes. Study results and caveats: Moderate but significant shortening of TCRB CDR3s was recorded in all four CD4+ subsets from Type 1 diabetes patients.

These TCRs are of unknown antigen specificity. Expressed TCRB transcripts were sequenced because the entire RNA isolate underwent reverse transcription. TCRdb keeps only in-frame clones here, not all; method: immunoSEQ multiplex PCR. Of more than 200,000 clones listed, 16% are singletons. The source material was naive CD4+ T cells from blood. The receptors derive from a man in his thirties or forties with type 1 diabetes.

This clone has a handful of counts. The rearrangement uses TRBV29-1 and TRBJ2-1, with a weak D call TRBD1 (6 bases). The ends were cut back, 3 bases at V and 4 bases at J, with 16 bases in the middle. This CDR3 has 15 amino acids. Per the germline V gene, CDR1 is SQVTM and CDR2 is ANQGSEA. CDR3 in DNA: TGCAGCGTTGAGGGTGGGGCAGGGGCTTACAATGAGCAGTTCTTC. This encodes CSVEGGAGAYNEQFF.

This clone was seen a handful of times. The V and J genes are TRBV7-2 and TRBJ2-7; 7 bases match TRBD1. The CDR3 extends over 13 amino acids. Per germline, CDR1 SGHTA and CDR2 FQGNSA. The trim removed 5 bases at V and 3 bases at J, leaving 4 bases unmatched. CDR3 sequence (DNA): TGTGCCAGCAGCCAGGGACAGCGCTACGAGCAGTACTTC. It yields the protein CASSQGQRYEQYF. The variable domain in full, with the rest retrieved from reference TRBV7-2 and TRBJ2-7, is GAGVSQSPSNKVTEKGKDVELRCDPISGHTALYWYRQSLGQGLEFLIYFQGNSAPDKSGLPSDRFSAERTGGSVSTLTIQRTQQEDSAVYLCASSQGQRYEQYFGPGTRLTVT.

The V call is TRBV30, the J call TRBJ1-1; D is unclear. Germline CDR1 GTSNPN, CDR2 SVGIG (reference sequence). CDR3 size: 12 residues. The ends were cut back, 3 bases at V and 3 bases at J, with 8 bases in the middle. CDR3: CAWRRIYTEAFF. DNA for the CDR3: TGTGCCTGGAGGAGGATTTACACTGAAGCTTTCTTT.

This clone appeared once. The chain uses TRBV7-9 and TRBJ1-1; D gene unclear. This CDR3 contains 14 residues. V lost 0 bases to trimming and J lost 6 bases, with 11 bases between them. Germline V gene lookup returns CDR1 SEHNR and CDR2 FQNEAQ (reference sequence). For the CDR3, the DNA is TGTGCCAGCAGCTTAGCGTCAGCGACGCCTGAAGCTTTCTTT. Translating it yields CASSLASATPEAFF.

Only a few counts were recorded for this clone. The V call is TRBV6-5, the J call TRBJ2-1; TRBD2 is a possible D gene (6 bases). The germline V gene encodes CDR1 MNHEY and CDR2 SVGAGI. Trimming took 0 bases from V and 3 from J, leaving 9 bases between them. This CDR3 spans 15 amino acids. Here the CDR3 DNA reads TGTGCCAGCAGTTACTCCGGACTAAACTACAATGAGCAGTTCTTC. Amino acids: CASSYSGLNYNEQFF.

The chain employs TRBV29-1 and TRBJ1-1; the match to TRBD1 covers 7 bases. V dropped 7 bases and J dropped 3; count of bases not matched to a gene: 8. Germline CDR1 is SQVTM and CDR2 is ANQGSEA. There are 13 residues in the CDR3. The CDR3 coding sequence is TGCAGCGCGGAAGGGGGCTTTGACACTGAAGCTTTCTTT. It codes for CSAEGGFDTEAFF. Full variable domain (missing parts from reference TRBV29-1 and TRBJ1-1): SAVISQKPSRDICQRGTSLTIQCQVDSQVTMMFWYRQQPGQSLTLIATANQGSEATYESGFVIDKFPISRPNLTFSTLTVSNMSPEDSSIYLCSAEGGFDTEAFFGQGTRLTVV.

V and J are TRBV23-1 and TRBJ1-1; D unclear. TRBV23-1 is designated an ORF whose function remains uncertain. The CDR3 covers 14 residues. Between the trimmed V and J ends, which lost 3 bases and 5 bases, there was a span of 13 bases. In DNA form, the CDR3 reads TGCGCCAGCAGTCAGTCGCCCGAAAAGACTGAAGCTTTCTTT. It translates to CASSQSPEKTEAFF.

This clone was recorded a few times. The CDR3 DNA reads as TGTGCCAGCAGCTTGGACTCCGGGACAGGGCCCTACGAGCAGTACTTC. This encodes CASSLDSGTGPYEQYF. The chain employs TRBV11-2 and TRBJ2-7; TRBD1 matches at 9 bases. The CDR3 has 16 residues. The V segment lost 3 bases and the J segment 2 bases; nucleotides outside the gene matches: 8. Germline CDR1 and CDR2: SGHAT and FQNNGV.

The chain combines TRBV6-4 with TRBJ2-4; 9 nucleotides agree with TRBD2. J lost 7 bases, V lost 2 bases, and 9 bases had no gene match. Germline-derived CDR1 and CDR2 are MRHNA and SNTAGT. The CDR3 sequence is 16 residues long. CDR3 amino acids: CASSDVAGGFGNIQYF. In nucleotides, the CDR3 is TGTGCCAGCAGTGACGTCGCGGGAGGGTTCGGGAACATTCAGTACTTC.

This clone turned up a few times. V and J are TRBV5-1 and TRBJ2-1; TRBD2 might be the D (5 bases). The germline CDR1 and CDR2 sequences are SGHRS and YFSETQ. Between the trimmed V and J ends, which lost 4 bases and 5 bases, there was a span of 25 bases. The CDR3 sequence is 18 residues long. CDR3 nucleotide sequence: TGCGCCAGCAGCCTTCTCCCTACCCGCGGACTTGGGAACAATGAGCAGTTCTTC. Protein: CASSLLPTRGLGNNEQFF.

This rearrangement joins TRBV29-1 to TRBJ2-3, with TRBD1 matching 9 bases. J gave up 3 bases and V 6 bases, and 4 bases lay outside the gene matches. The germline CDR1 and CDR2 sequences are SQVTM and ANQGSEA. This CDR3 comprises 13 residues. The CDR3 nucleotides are TGCAGCGTCGGGACAGGGCCTACAGATACGCAGTATTTT. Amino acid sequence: CSVGTGPTDTQYF.

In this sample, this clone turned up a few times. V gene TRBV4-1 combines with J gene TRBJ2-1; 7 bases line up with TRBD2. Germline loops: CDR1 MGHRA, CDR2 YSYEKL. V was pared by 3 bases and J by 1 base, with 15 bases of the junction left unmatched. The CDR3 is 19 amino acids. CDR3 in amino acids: CASSHFGSTSDTSYNEQFF. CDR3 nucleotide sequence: TGCGCCAGCAGCCACTTCGGTTCTACTAGCGATACTTCCTACAATGAGCAGTTCTTC.

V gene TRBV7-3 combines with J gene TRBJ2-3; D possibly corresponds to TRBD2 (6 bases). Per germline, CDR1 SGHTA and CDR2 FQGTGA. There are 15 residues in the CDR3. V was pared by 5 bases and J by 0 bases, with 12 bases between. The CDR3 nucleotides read TGTGCCAGCAGCCTTAGCGGAGTTAGCACAGATACGCAGTATTTT. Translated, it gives CASSLSGVSTDTQYF. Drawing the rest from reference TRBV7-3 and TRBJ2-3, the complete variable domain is GAGVSQTPSNKVTEKGKYVELRCDPISGHTALYWYRQSLGQGPEFLIYFQGTGAADDSGLPNDRFFAVRPEGSVSTLKIQRTERGDSAVYLCASSLSGVSTDTQYFGPGTRLTVL.

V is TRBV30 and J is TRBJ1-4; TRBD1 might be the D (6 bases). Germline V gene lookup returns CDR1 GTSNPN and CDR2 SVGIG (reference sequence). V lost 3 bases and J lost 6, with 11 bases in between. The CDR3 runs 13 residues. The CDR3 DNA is TGTGCCTGGAGCAGGGGAGGTTATGAAAAACTGTTTTTT. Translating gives CAWSRGGYEKLFF. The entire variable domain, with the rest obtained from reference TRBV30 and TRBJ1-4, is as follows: SQTIHQWPATLVQPVGSPLSLECTVEGTSNPNLYWYRQAAGRGLQLLFYSVGIGQISSEVPQNLSASRPQDRQFILSSKKLLLSDSGFYLCAWSRGGYEKLFFGSGTQLSVL.

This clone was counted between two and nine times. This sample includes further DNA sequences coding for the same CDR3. DNA for the CDR3: TGTGCCAGCAGCGTAGTGGGGACCTACAATGAGCAGTTCTTC. It codes for CASSVVGTYNEQFF. The V call is TRBV9, the J call TRBJ2-1; D unresolved. Germline V lookup: CDR1 SGDLS, CDR2 YYNGEE. The CDR3 spans 14 residues. Trimming removed 0 bases at V and 2 bases at J, with 6 bases between.

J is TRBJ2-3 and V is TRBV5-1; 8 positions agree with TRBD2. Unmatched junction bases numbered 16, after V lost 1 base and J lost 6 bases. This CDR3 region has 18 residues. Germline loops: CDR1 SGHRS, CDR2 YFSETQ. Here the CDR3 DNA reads TGCGCCAGCAGCTTGCGCCCTAGCGGGCCCGACATTGGGGATACGCAGTATTTT. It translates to CASSLRPSGPDIGDTQYF.

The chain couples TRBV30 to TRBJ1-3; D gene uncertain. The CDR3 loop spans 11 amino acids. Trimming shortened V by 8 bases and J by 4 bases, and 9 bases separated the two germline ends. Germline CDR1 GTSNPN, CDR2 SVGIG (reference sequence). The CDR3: CARLNGNTIYF. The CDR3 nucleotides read TGTGCCCGATTGAACGGAAACACCATATATTTT.

This chain's CDR3 is CASSLAPGTGAYNEQFF. The CDR3 DNA follows: TGTGCCAGCAGCTTAGCTCCCGGGACAGGGGCGTACAATGAGCAGTTCTTC. The V call is TRBV11-1, the J call TRBJ2-1, with TRBD1 matching 10 bases. The trim removed 0 bases at V and 4 bases at J, leaving 6 bases unmatched. CDR3 length: 17 amino acids. CDR1 and CDR2 (germline): SGHAT, FQDESV (reference sequence).

The CDR3 DNA is TGTGCCAGCAGTTACATCATAGCGGGCGGATACGAGCAGTACTTC. Amino acid sequence: CASSYIIAGGYEQYF. The J gene is TRBJ2-7, the V gene TRBV6-5, with TRBD2 matching 7 bases. The germline V gene has CDR1 MNHEY and CDR2 SVGAGI. J lost 4 bases, V lost 2 bases, and 8 bases had no gene match. This CDR3 is built from 15 residues.

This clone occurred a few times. CDR3 sequence: CASSHSGSSYNEQFF. The DNA of the CDR3 is TGTGCCAGCAGCCATAGCGGGAGCTCCTACAATGAGCAGTTCTTC. The V call is TRBV7-9, the J call TRBJ2-1, with TRBD2 matching over 9 bases. V shed 5 bases and J 0 bases; nucleotides not matched to a gene: 2. CDR1 is SEHNR and CDR2 is FQNEAQ in the germline V gene (reference sequence). The CDR3 is 15 residues long.

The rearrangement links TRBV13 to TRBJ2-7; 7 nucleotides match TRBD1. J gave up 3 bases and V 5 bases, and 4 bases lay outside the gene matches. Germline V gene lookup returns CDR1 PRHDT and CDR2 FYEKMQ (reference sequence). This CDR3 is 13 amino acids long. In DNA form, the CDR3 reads TGTGCCAGCAGCAAAGACAGGGTCTACGAGCAGTACTTC. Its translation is CASSKDRVYEQYF.

CDR3 residues: CAWKPTPGQSSYEQYF. As DNA, the CDR3 is TGTGCCTGGAAACCTACCCCGGGACAGAGCTCCTACGAGCAGTACTTC. The V and J genes are TRBV30 and TRBJ2-7, with TRBD1 identical over 7 bases. With 4 bases clipped from V and 0 bases from J, the junction kept 12 bases outside the gene matches. CDR1 GTSNPN and CDR2 SVGIG come from the germline V gene (reference sequence). This CDR3 has 16 residues.

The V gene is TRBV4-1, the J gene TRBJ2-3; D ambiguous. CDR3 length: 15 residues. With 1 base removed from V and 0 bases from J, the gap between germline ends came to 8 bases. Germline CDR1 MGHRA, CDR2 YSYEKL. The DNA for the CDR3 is TGCGCCAGCAGCCAAGGCACCTCTAGCACAGATACGCAGTATTTT. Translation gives CASSQGTSSTDTQYF.

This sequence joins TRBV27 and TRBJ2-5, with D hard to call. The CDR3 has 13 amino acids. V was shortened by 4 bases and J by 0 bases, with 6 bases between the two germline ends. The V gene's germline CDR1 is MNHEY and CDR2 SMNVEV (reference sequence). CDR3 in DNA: TGTGCCAGCAGTTACGGGTACCAAGAGACCCAGTACTTC. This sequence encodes CASSYGYQETQYF.

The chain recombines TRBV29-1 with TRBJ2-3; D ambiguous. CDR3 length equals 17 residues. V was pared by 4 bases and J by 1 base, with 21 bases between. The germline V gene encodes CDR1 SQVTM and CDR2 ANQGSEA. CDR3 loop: CSVGLRLGSPGTDTQYF. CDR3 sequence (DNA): TGCAGCGTTGGTCTCCGGTTGGGGTCCCCGGGCACAGATACGCAGTATTTT.

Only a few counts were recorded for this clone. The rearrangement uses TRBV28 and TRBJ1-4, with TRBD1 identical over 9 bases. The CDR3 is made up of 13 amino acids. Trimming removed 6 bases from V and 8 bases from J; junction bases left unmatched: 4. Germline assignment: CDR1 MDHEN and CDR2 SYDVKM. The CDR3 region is CASSSGQGEKLFF. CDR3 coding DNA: TGTGCCAGCAGCTCGGGACAGGGAGAAAAACTGTTTTTT.

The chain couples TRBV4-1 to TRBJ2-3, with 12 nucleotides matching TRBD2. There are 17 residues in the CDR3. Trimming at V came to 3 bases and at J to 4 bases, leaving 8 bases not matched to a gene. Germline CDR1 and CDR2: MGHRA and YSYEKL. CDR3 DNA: TGCGCCAGCAGCCAGGAGACTAGCGGGAGAGGCGCAGATACGCAGTATTTT. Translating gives CASSQETSGRGADTQYF.

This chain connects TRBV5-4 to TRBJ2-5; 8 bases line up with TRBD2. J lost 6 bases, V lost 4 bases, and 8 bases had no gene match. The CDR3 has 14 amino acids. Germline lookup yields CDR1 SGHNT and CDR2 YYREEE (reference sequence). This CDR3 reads CASSPPGLDKTQYF. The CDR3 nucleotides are TGTGCCAGCAGCCCACCGGGACTAGATAAGACCCAGTACTTC.